Following are 27 T cell receptor beta chains from one sample sequenced in a study of blood T cell repertoires in COVID-19. This table comes from immunoSEQ multiplex PCR, and its TCRdb copy is limited to in-frame clones, with some not included. The data show 85,000 to 120,000 clones, 87% seen once. The sequenced material came from peripheral blood. These receptors were obtained from a woman between 45 and 60 years old with COVID-19, enrolled during active disease.

This chain connects TRBV2 to TRBJ2-7; 8 bases align to TRBD1. J was trimmed by 0 bases and V by 7 bases; bases with no gene match: 8. The V gene's germline CDR1 is SNHLY and CDR2 FYNNEI. This CDR3 region has 15 residues. Written as DNA, the CDR3 is TGTGCCAGCATTCTACAGGGGGTTTCCTCCTACGAGCAGTACTTC. This sequence encodes CASILQGVSSYEQYF.

This chain joins TRBV13 and TRBJ2-5, with TRBD2 identical over 8 bases. Trimming at V came to 7 bases and at J to 2 bases, leaving 3 bases not matched to a gene. The CDR3 loop spans 13 amino acids. CDR1 is PRHDT, CDR2 FYEKMQ, per germline (reference sequence). CDR3 residues: CASNKRGQETQYF. The CDR3 region has the DNA TGTGCCAGCAATAAGCGGGGGCAAGAGACCCAGTACTTC.

V usage is TRBV19 and J usage is TRBJ2-1, with D maybe TRBD2 (6 bases). The CDR3 contains 16 residues. The germline V gene has CDR1 LNHDA and CDR2 SQIVND (reference sequence). Trimming pared 1 base from V and 0 bases from J, leaving 10 bases between. The CDR3 sequence: CASSIAAGSSYNEQFF. CDR3 DNA sequence: TGTGCCAGTAGTATAGCGGCGGGGAGCTCCTACAATGAGCAGTTCTTC. The variable domain in full, with the rest retrieved from reference TRBV19 and TRBJ2-1, is DGGITQSPKYLFRKEGQNVTLSCEQNLNHDAMYWYRQDPGQGLRLIYYSQIVNDFQKGDIAEGYSVSREKKESFPLTVTSAQKNPTAFYLCASSIAAGSSYNEQFFGPGTRLTVL.

This clone has a handful of counts. V gene TRBV2 combines with J gene TRBJ1-5; no firm D call. Germline CDR1 is SNHLY and CDR2 is FYNNEI. Trimming took off 2 bases at V and 4 bases at J, with 15 bases between the two ends. CDR3 size: 16 residues. The CDR3 DNA is TGTGCCAGCAGTGAAAGTCAGCCGGGGAGTAATCAGCCCCAGCATTTT. It codes for CASSESQPGSNQPQHF.

This clone was observed a handful of times. For the CDR3, the DNA is TGTGCCAGCAGCGTCGGGACAGGGCGAACTGAAGCTTTCTTT. It codes for CASSVGTGRTEAFF. The chain recombines TRBV7-2 with TRBJ1-1, with 9 bases identical to TRBD1. Germline assignment: CDR1 SGHTA and CDR2 FQGNSA. The CDR3 spans 14 residues. V was pared by 5 bases and J by 5 bases, with 6 bases of the junction left unmatched.

CDR3 DNA: TGTGCCAGTAGTATTATCGCCAGGAACACCGGGGAGCTGTTTTTT. As protein: CASSIIARNTGELFF. This chain uses TRBV19 with TRBJ2-2; D unclear. Deletions cut 3 bases from V and 1 base from J, with 9 bases between. This CDR3 has 15 amino acids. Germline V gives CDR1 LNHDA, CDR2 SQIVND (reference sequence).

This clone was seen just once. The chain uses TRBV11-3 and TRBJ1-4, with a possible D match to TRBD1 (5 bases). Germline V lookup: CDR1 SGHNT, CDR2 YENEEA. There are 15 residues in the CDR3. Trimming left V 4 bases short and J 3 bases short, with 12 bases between. DNA for the CDR3: TGTGCCAGCAGCTCCTCCGGGGGGGCTAATGAAAAACTGTTTTTT. It translates to CASSSSGGANEKLFF.

The chain couples TRBV10-3 to TRBJ1-3; no firm D call. V lost 7 bases, J lost 8 bases, and 15 bases lay in between. Germline V gives CDR1 ENHRY, CDR2 SYGVKD. This CDR3 contains 13 residues. The CDR3 nucleotides read TGTGCCATCACCTCCTTAATGAGAGACACCATATATTTT. This gives the protein CAITSLMRDTIYF.

CDR3 amino acids: CATSRAQGSTDTQYF. The CDR3 DNA sequence: TGTGCCACCAGCAGAGCACAGGGGAGCACAGATACGCAGTATTTT. The gene calls are TRBV15 and TRBJ2-3; 7 positions match TRBD1. The junction had 1 base not matched to a gene; V was cut back by 1 base and J by 0 bases. The germline CDR1 and CDR2 sequences are LNHNV and YYDKDF (reference sequence). CDR3 length: 15 residues.

The chain links TRBV29-1 to TRBJ2-5; TRBD1 agrees at 8 bases. CDR1 and CDR2 from the germline V gene are SQVTM and ANQGSEA. The CDR3 contains 15 residues. With V trimmed by 6 bases and J by 2 bases, 11 bases remained unmatched. CDR3 sequence reads: CSVVMRDRPQETQYF. For the CDR3, the DNA is TGCAGCGTCGTAATGAGGGACAGGCCACAAGAGACCCAGTACTTC.

For the CDR3, the DNA is TGCGCCAGCACCTGGACTAGCGGCAATGAGCAGTTCTTC. This encodes CASTWTSGNEQFF. J is TRBJ2-1 and V is TRBV5-1; 10 nucleotides agree with TRBD2. The germline CDR1 and CDR2 sequences are SGHRS and YFSETQ. The CDR3 covers 13 residues. V gave up 6 bases and J gave up 6 bases; unmatched junction bases: 3.

The chain links TRBV29-1 to TRBJ2-5; TRBD2 matches 8 bases. Per the germline V gene, CDR1 is SQVTM and CDR2 is ANQGSEA. CDR3 length: 13 residues. J lost 4 bases, V lost 6 bases, and 7 bases had no gene match. The CDR3 sequence is CSVAGLAGETQYF. The CDR3 coding sequence is TGCAGCGTGGCCGGACTAGCTGGAGAGACCCAGTACTTC.

This chain joins TRBV7-2 and TRBJ1-5; 7 positions match TRBD1. J was trimmed by 7 bases and V by 5 bases; bases with no gene match: 11. This CDR3 comprises 15 residues. Germline V gene data show CDR1 as SGHTA and CDR2 as FQGNSA. CDR3 loop: CASSRQGGPGQPQHF. CDR3 DNA: TGTGCCAGCAGCAGGCAGGGGGGCCCTGGGCAGCCCCAGCATTTT.

This clone occurred once. V and J are TRBV6-1 and TRBJ1-2; no clear D gene. The germline V gene encodes CDR1 MNHNS and CDR2 SASEGT. The CDR3 contains 11 residues. Trimming removed 5 bases from V and 6 bases from J, with 7 bases in between. This CDR3 is CASSFGDGYTF. As DNA, the CDR3 is TGTGCCAGCAGTTTCGGGGATGGCTACACCTTC.

Note on this clone: Other DNA sequences in this sample translate to the same CDR3. The chain links TRBV23-1 to TRBJ1-4, with TRBD1 matching 7 bases. TRBV23-1 is known as an ORF, though its function is uncertain. The J segment lost 1 base and the V segment lost 1 base, leaving 6 bases of the junction unmatched. There are 17 residues in the CDR3. In DNA form, the CDR3 reads TGCGCCAGCAGTCAATTTCAGAGACAGGGAACTAATGAAAAACTGTTTTTT. The encoded protein is CASSQFQRQGTNEKLFF.

The V gene is TRBV18, the J gene TRBJ1-2; TRBD1 aligns across 7 bases. Germline V gene sequence: CDR1 KGHSH, CDR2 LQKENI. Unmatched junction bases numbered 4, after V lost 6 bases and J lost 3 bases. The CDR3 runs to 13 residues. Here the CDR3 reads CASSTDRDYGYTF. For the CDR3, the DNA is TGTGCCAGCTCGACCGACAGGGACTATGGCTACACCTTC.

V and J are TRBV11-3 and TRBJ2-7; D may be TRBD2 (6 bases). The CDR3 runs 14 residues. V shed 1 base and J shed 3 bases, with 10 bases lying between them. Germline values: CDR1 SGHNT, CDR2 YENEEA. CDR3 DNA sequence: TGTGCCAGCAGCTTAGTCGGGGGAATCTACGAGCAGTACTTC. Its translation is CASSLVGGIYEQYF.

J is TRBJ1-2 and V is TRBV28; TRBD1 matches 8 bases. V dropped 5 bases and J dropped 7; count of bases not matched to a gene: 6. Germline CDR1 reads MDHEN; CDR2 reads SYDVKM. The CDR3 spans 13 residues. The CDR3 region is CASSPPGGGGYTF. The CDR3 DNA follows: TGTGCCAGCAGTCCCCCAGGGGGCGGTGGCTACACCTTC.

This clone occurred a few times. The chain's CDR3 is CASFWTRTGELFF. The CDR3 DNA reads as TGTGCCAGCTTTTGGACTAGAACCGGGGAGCTGTTTTTT. The chain couples TRBV2 to TRBJ2-2, with TRBD2 matching over 7 bases. CDR1 and CDR2 from the germline V gene are SNHLY and FYNNEI. V was clipped by 8 bases and J by 5 bases; unmatched bases: 5. This CDR3 has 13 residues.

Remarks on this clone: Other DNA sequences from this sample encode an identical CDR3 as well. This chain joins TRBV28 and TRBJ1-2; 9 bases agree with TRBD1. The V segment lost 4 bases and the J segment 5 bases; nucleotides outside the gene matches: 2. The CDR3 covers 13 residues. Germline CDR1 is MDHEN and CDR2 is SYDVKM. CDR3 nucleotides: TGTGCCAGCAGTTCCGGACAGGGGTATGGCTACACCTTC. Protein sequence: CASSSGQGYGYTF.

This sequence joins TRBV2 and TRBJ2-2; 8 positions match TRBD2. The CDR3 is 16 amino acids. The junction had 7 bases not matched to a gene; V was cut back by 2 bases and J by 5 bases. Germline V lookup: CDR1 SNHLY, CDR2 FYNNEI. CDR3 amino acids: CASSEMASGLTGELFF. CDR3 nucleotides: TGTGCCAGCAGTGAAATGGCTAGCGGGCTGACCGGGGAGCTGTTTTTT.

This clone was counted a single time. The V and J genes are TRBV28 and TRBJ2-7; D perhaps matches TRBD2 (6 bases). Trimming took off 3 bases at V and 6 bases at J, with 6 bases between the two ends. CDR3 length: 11 amino acids. CDR1 is MDHEN, CDR2 SYDVKM, per germline. CDR3 loop: CASSLTSEQYF. CDR3 DNA: TGTGCCAGCAGTTTGACTAGCGAGCAGTACTTC.

DNA of the CDR3: TGCGCCAGCAGCCTACTGCGCCTGAACACTGAAGCTTTCTTT. Amino acid sequence: CASSLLRLNTEAFF. The J gene is TRBJ1-1, the V gene TRBV5-1; D is unclear. CDR3 length: 14 residues. Trimming pared 4 bases from V and 0 bases from J, leaving 10 bases between. Germline V lookup: CDR1 SGHRS, CDR2 YFSETQ. The entire variable domain, with the rest obtained from reference TRBV5-1 and TRBJ1-1, is as follows: KAGVTQTPRYLIKTRGQQVTLSCSPISGHRSVSWYQQTPGQGLQFLFEYFSETQRNKGNFPGRFSGRQFSNSRSEMNVSTLELGDSALYLCASSLLRLNTEAFFGQGTRLTVV.

The rearrangement joins TRBV30 to TRBJ1-1; TRBD1 agrees at 10 bases. V was clipped by 0 bases and J by 7 bases; unmatched bases: 2. The CDR3 has 13 residues. Germline CDR1 is GTSNPN and CDR2 is SVGIG (reference sequence). The CDR3 DNA reads TGTGCCTGGAGTGTAGGGACAGGGGTTGAAGCTTTCTTT. Its translation is CAWSVGTGVEAFF. The complete variable domain, with remaining parts taken from reference TRBV30 and TRBJ1-1, reads SQTIHQWPATLVQPVGSPLSLECTVEGTSNPNLYWYRQAAGRGLQLLFYSVGIGQISSEVPQNLSASRPQDRQFILSSKKLLLSDSGFYLCAWSVGTGVEAFFGQGTRLTVV.

The rearrangement links TRBV19 to TRBJ2-7; 8 nucleotides align to TRBD1. Germline V CDR1 and CDR2: LNHDA, SQIVND (reference sequence). V lost 4 bases to trimming and J lost 0 bases; unmatched junction nucleotides: 5. The CDR3 is made up of 15 amino acids. DNA of the CDR3: TGTGCCAGTAGTACCGGGACAGGTAACTCCTACGAGCAGTACTTC. It translates to CASSTGTGNSYEQYF.

V gene TRBV19 combines with J gene TRBJ2-2, with 8 bases fitting TRBD1. V shed 3 bases, J shed 3 bases, and the junction held 9 bases outside the gene matches. The CDR3 contains 17 residues. Looked up from germline, CDR1 is LNHDA and CDR2 is SQIVND (reference sequence). The CDR3 loop reads CASSMVGQGADTGELFF. The CDR3 DNA follows: TGTGCCAGTAGTATGGTAGGGCAGGGGGCGGACACCGGGGAGCTGTTTTTT.

V gene TRBV3-1 (or the pseudogene TRBV3-2) combines with J gene TRBJ2-1, with 12 nucleotides matching TRBD2. The junction had 5 bases not matched to a gene; V was cut back by 4 bases and J by 7 bases. CDR1 is LGHDT, CDR2 YNNKEL, per germline (reference sequence). The CDR3 contains 15 residues. The CDR3 DNA sequence: TGTGCCAGCAGCCCCGCTAGCGGGGGGGCAAATGAGCAGTTCTTC. This encodes CASSPASGGANEQFF.